Following are 25 T cell receptor beta chains from one sample sequenced in a study of cytomegalovirus exposure and HLA in healthy donors. Both 60 Vbeta primers and 13 Jbeta primers went into the PCR. Clones were read by immunoSEQ multiplex PCR, and TCRdb kept only the in-frame ones, dropping some. The sample is made up of about 25,000 clones, and the top ten hold 15% to 20% of it. Sequencing was done on a sample of PBMCs. Receptors originate from a male donor in good health and CMV-seropositive.

The rearrangement uses TRBV9 and TRBJ1-1, with 7 bases fitting TRBD1. Germline V gene lookup returns CDR1 SGDLS and CDR2 YYNGEE. After removal of 4 bases from V and 5 bases from J, the junction contained 5 bases not matched to a gene. This CDR3 region has 13 residues. The CDR3, as DNA: TGTGCCAGCAGCATAACAGGGGTTACTGAAGCTTTCTTT. Its translation: CASSITGVTEAFF.

The V call is TRBV7-2, the J call TRBJ1-2; D is uncertain. Trimming cost V 3 bases and J 2 bases, with 13 bases left between them. Germline CDR1 is SGHTA and CDR2 is FQGNSA. This CDR3 contains 15 residues. CDR3 sequence: CASSFSGKENYGYTF. The CDR3 nucleotides read TGTGCCAGCAGCTTCTCCGGGAAAGAGAACTATGGCTACACCTTC.

The gene calls are TRBV18 and TRBJ2-7; TRBD1 matches at 12 bases. The CDR3 is 16 amino acids. CDR1 is KGHSH and CDR2 is LQKENI in the germline V gene. With V trimmed by 6 bases and J by 5 bases, 11 bases remained unmatched. The CDR3 reads CASSFSSGTGGDEQYF. The CDR3 nucleotides are TGTGCCAGCTCCTTTTCCTCCGGGACAGGGGGCGACGAGCAGTACTTC.

The chain joins TRBV5-1 to TRBJ2-5, with a possible D match to TRBD2 (6 bases). Trimming shortened V by 4 bases and J by 2 bases, and 12 bases separated the two germline ends. The CDR3 runs to 14 residues. The germline V gene encodes CDR1 SGHRS and CDR2 YFSETQ. The DNA of the CDR3 is TGCGCCAGCAGCCCCTATGGGGGGCAAGAGACCCAGTACTTC. This translates into CASSPYGGQETQYF.

V gene TRBV7-3 combines with J gene TRBJ1-1, with 7 bases identical to TRBD1. This CDR3 is 15 amino acids long. The junction had 9 bases not matched to a gene; V was cut back by 6 bases and J by 2 bases. In germline, CDR1 is SGHTA, CDR2 FQGTGA. The CDR3 coding sequence is TGTGCCAGCAGTCCAGGGGGTTCTAGTAACACTGAAGCTTTCTTT. It yields the protein CASSPGGSSNTEAFF. Full variable domain (outside the CDR3, taken from reference TRBV7-3 and TRBJ1-1): GAGVSQTPSNKVTEKGKYVELRCDPISGHTALYWYRQSLGQGPEFLIYFQGTGAADDSGLPNDRFFAVRPEGSVSTLKIQRTERGDSAVYLCASSPGGSSNTEAFFGQGTRLTVV.

The chain joins TRBV5-1 to TRBJ1-4; 10 positions agree with TRBD1. This CDR3 has 16 amino acids. V was clipped by 3 bases and J by 3 bases; unmatched bases: 5. Germline-derived CDR1 and CDR2 are SGHRS and YFSETQ. The CDR3 sequence: CASSSGQGGSNEKLFF. Here the CDR3 DNA reads TGCGCCAGCAGCTCCGGACAGGGGGGATCTAATGAAAAACTGTTTTTT.

This chain links TRBV6-6 with TRBJ1-4; the match to TRBD1 covers 8 bases. The CDR3 contains 16 residues. Looked up from germline, CDR1 is MNHNY and CDR2 is SVGAGI (reference sequence). J lost 2 bases, V lost 4 bases, and 6 bases had no gene match. The CDR3 is CASSSQWTGTNEKLFF. The DNA of the CDR3 is TGTGCCAGCAGTTCCCAGTGGACAGGGACTAATGAAAAACTGTTTTTT.

The V gene is TRBV6-5, the J gene TRBJ2-1; tentative D call: TRBD2 (5 bases). Germline CDR1 reads MNHEY; CDR2 reads SVGAGI. CDR3 length: 14 amino acids. Deletions cut 2 bases from V and 5 bases from J, with 10 bases between. As DNA, the CDR3 is TGTGCCAGCAGTTACGGGGTAGCGAACAATGAGCAGTTCTTC. It is translated as CASSYGVANNEQFF.

The rearrangement joins TRBV10-1 to TRBJ2-1; 8 positions match TRBD2. CDR3 length: 15 amino acids. V was pared by 9 bases and J by 3 bases, with 10 bases of the junction left unmatched. CDR1 and CDR2 from the germline V gene are WNHNN and SYGVQD (reference sequence). The CDR3 reads CASAPGTRDYNEQFF. Here the CDR3 DNA reads TGCGCCAGTGCTCCGGGGACTAGAGACTACAATGAGCAGTTCTTC.

The V and J genes are TRBV4-3 and TRBJ1-1; 7 nucleotides match TRBD1. The CDR3 has 13 residues. V lost 2 bases to trimming and J lost 5 bases; unmatched junction nucleotides: 2. CDR1 LGHNA and CDR2 YSLEER come from the germline V gene. Here the CDR3 reads CASSQNRGTEAFF. CDR3 in DNA: TGCGCCAGCAGCCAAAACAGGGGAACTGAAGCTTTCTTT.

The chain carries TRBV5-1 and TRBJ1-2; tentative D call: TRBD1 (6 bases). Between the trimmed V and J ends, which lost 0 bases and 7 bases, there was a span of 16 bases. CDR1 SGHRS and CDR2 YFSETQ come from the germline V gene. The CDR3 loop spans 15 amino acids. In DNA form, the CDR3 reads TGCGCCAGCAGCTTGGAGGCAGGGGCACAGACTGGCTACACCTTC. It codes for CASSLEAGAQTGYTF.

This sequence joins TRBV2 and TRBJ1-1; D is unresolved. V was pared by 7 bases and J by 4 bases, with 7 bases between. Looked up from germline, CDR1 is SNHLY and CDR2 is FYNNEI. There are 11 residues in the CDR3. In DNA form, the CDR3 reads TGTGCCAGCACAACAGTCACTGAAGCTTTCTTT. This translates into CASTTVTEAFF.

This chain connects TRBV29-1 to TRBJ2-7, with 10 bases that match TRBD2. The CDR3 is 13 amino acids. Trimming at V came to 6 bases and at J to 7 bases, leaving 9 bases not matched to a gene. Germline V lookup: CDR1 SQVTM, CDR2 ANQGSEA. The CDR3 protein is CSVGGSGGREQYF. In DNA form, the CDR3 reads TGCAGCGTCGGAGGTAGCGGGGGGAGGGAGCAGTACTTC.

The rearrangement joins TRBV5-1 to TRBJ1-6; D call uncertain. The CDR3 covers 14 residues. V was pared by 1 base and J by 5 bases, with 7 bases between. The V gene's germline CDR1 is SGHRS and CDR2 YFSETQ. CDR3 sequence reads: CASSLSGNNSPLHF. The CDR3 DNA is TGCGCCAGCAGCTTGTCGGGGAATAATTCACCCCTCCACTTT.

This clone registers large by frequency. V and J are TRBV19 and TRBJ1-1; TRBD1 aligns across 9 bases. The CDR3 covers 16 residues. Trimming cost V 2 bases and J 1 base; bases outside gene matches: 5. Germline V gene sequence: CDR1 LNHDA, CDR2 SQIVND (reference sequence). The CDR3 DNA reads TGTGCCAGTAGTATAAGGGGACAGGGCCCGAACACTGAAGCTTTCTTT. This codes for CASSIRGQGPNTEAFF.

The J gene is TRBJ2-3, the V gene TRBV27; 12 bases are a match to TRBD2. Germline V lookup: CDR1 MNHEY, CDR2 SMNVEV (reference sequence). This CDR3 spans 15 amino acids. The V gene end was trimmed by 2 bases and the J gene end by 9 bases; junction bases not matched to a gene: 6. CDR3 protein: CASSLGWLAGGTQYF. CDR3 coding DNA: TGTGCCAGCAGTTTAGGGTGGCTAGCGGGAGGGACGCAGTATTTT.

V usage is TRBV7-9 and J usage is TRBJ1-5, with 8 bases fitting TRBD1. Germline lookup yields CDR1 SEHNR and CDR2 FQNEAQ (reference sequence). Trimming at V came to 5 bases and at J to 9 bases, leaving 15 bases not matched to a gene. The CDR3 is 16 amino acids. Here the CDR3 DNA reads TGTGCCAGCAGCCTAAGCTGGGGACAGGATGGGTCGCCCCAGCATTTT. This codes for CASSLSWGQDGSPQHF.

V usage is TRBV5-1 and J usage is TRBJ2-7, with TRBD2 identical over 8 bases. The CDR3 is 14 amino acids. V trimming: 6 bases; J trimming: 3 bases; junction bases outside the gene matches: 8. Germline-derived CDR1 and CDR2 are SGHRS and YFSETQ. The chain's CDR3 is CASNPGGTLYEQYF. The CDR3 DNA reads TGCGCCAGCAATCCGGGAGGGACTCTCTACGAGCAGTACTTC.

The J gene is TRBJ2-7, the V gene TRBV19; unclear D gene. Germline V gene sequence: CDR1 LNHDA, CDR2 SQIVND (reference sequence). V lost 4 bases and J lost 0, with 10 bases in between. The CDR3 extends over 14 amino acids. The CDR3 sequence: CASSRAGNSYEQYF. The CDR3 region has the DNA TGTGCCAGTAGTAGGGCAGGAAACTCCTACGAGCAGTACTTC.

The chain joins TRBV27 to TRBJ2-5; D call uncertain. CDR1 and CDR2 (germline): MNHEY, SMNVEV (reference sequence). The CDR3 extends over 13 amino acids. The germline V and J ends were trimmed by 3 bases and 1 base, with 6 bases remaining between them. The CDR3 here is CASSFLGQETQYF. CDR3 nucleotide sequence: TGTGCCAGCAGTTTTCTCGGCCAAGAGACCCAGTACTTC.

The chain combines TRBV9 with TRBJ2-7; TRBD2 aligns across 11 bases. V trimming: 4 bases; J trimming: 1 base; junction bases outside the gene matches: 4. This CDR3 is built from 15 residues. Per the germline V gene, CDR1 is SGDLS and CDR2 is YYNGEE. In nucleotides, the CDR3 is TGTGCCAGCAGCTCCGGGACTAGCGGTTCCTACGAGCAGTACTTC. Translation gives CASSSGTSGSYEQYF.

V is TRBV25-1 and J is TRBJ2-7, with TRBD2 identical over 10 bases. This CDR3 region has 15 residues. Per the germline V gene, CDR1 is MGHDK and CDR2 is SYGVNS. The V and J ends lost 3 bases and 5 bases, in that order; junction bases with no gene match: 7. The CDR3 region is CASSDQLAGVNEQYF. As DNA, the CDR3 is TGTGCCAGCAGTGATCAGCTAGCGGGAGTTAACGAGCAGTACTTC.

V gene TRBV18 combines with J gene TRBJ2-3, with D unresolved. Trimming took 0 bases from V and 6 from J, leaving 7 bases between them. The V gene's germline CDR1 is KGHSH and CDR2 LQKENI. The CDR3 contains 13 residues. The CDR3 DNA sequence: TGTGCCAGCTCACCACCCTCGCAGGATACGCAGTATTTT. Residues: CASSPPSQDTQYF.

This sequence joins TRBV29-1 and TRBJ1-2, with a possible D match to TRBD1 (6 bases). Germline lookup yields CDR1 SQVTM and CDR2 ANQGSEA. The CDR3 is 14 residues long. Trimming pared 2 bases from V and 8 bases from J, leaving 18 bases between. The CDR3 DNA reads TGCAGCGTTGAACCCCGACCAGGGGCGCGCGGCTACACCTTC. Protein product: CSVEPRPGARGYTF.

The chain joins TRBV6-1 to TRBJ2-7; TRBD2 aligns across 8 bases. Germline loops: CDR1 MNHNS, CDR2 SASEGT. The V segment lost 6 bases and the J segment 2 bases; nucleotides outside the gene matches: 6. The length of the CDR3 is 14 residues. The DNA for the CDR3 is TGTGCCAGCAGGGCGACGGGAGGGACCTACGAGCAGTACTTC. Residues: CASRATGGTYEQYF.